This T cell receptor beta chain was sequenced for a study of cytomegalovirus exposure and HLA in healthy donors. Study conclusions and caveats: Earlier analysis yielded a pattern in which most TCR beta V segments were productive about 90% or about 30% of the time. In a later analysis, V- and J-gene trimming of beta chains associated with a DCLRE1C missense variant, replicated independently. Presence/absence analyses took donor sequencing depth as roughly uniform.

A note on this clone: No antigen is known for it.

The PCR was carried out with 60 Vbeta primers and 13 Jbeta primers. Method: immunoSEQ multiplex PCR; TCRdb's copy keeps in-frame clones and lacks some. The repertoire has some 87,000 clones, 65% to 80% of them found once; the top ten carry roughly 2.5%. V lost 2 bases, J lost 4 bases, and 9 bases stayed unmatched. The germline gives CDR1 GTSNPN, CDR2 SVGIG (reference sequence). The CDR3 has 15 amino acids. V usage is TRBV30 and J usage is TRBJ2-5; 8 nucleotides agree with TRBD1. The TCR comes from a man aged 30 to 39 in good health and CMV-seronegative. The sequenced sample was PBMCs. Here the CDR3 DNA reads TGTGCCTGGAGTACCGCAGGGGGCGCGGGAGAGACCCAGTACTTC. Its protein is CAWSTAGGAGETQYF.